This T cell receptor (beta chain) comes out of a study of OX40 agonist ivuxolimab in advanced cancers. Points from the study as a whole: Individuals who were partial responders at 0.1-3.0 mg/kg had clonal expansion that ranked among the lowest. Clonal expansion from baseline to week 6 occurred in both CD4+ and CD8+ T cells.

Data came from immunoSEQ multiplex PCR; TCRdb stores just in-frame clones and leaves some out. The sample shows 42,000 or so clones, around 83% of them seen only once. Remarks on this clone: The antigen is unknown.

CDR3 length: 17 amino acids. Losses at the gene ends were 1 base for V and 4 bases for J; bases not matched to a gene: 10. Germline lookup yields CDR1 SGHVT and CDR2 SQSDAQ. This receptor was obtained from an adult with an advanced solid tumor such as melanoma, head and neck, liver or kidney cancer. This specimen was CD4+ or CD8+ T cells sorted from blood, taken in a trial of the OX40 agonist ivuxolimab. The V gene is TRBV7-4, the J gene TRBJ1-5; TRBD1 matches at 7 bases. This chain's CDR3 is CASSLVRDRFLNQPQHF. The CDR3 DNA sequence: TGTGCCAGCAGCTTAGTGAGGGACAGATTTTTAAATCAGCCCCAGCATTTT.